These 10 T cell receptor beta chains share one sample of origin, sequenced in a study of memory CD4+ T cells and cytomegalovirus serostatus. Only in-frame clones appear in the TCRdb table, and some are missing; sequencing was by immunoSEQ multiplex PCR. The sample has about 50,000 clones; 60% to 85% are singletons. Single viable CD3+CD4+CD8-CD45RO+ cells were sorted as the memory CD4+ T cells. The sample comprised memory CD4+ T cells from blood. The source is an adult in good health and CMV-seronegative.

The CDR3 loop is CASSLRTGSGDTQYF. DNA for the CDR3: TGCGCCAGCAGCTTGCGGACAGGTTCGGGAGATACGCAGTATTTT. J is TRBJ2-3 and V is TRBV5-1, with 7 bases aligning to TRBD1. Trimming at V came to 1 base and at J to 5 bases, leaving 7 bases not matched to a gene. The CDR3 is made up of 15 amino acids. Germline V gives CDR1 SGHRS, CDR2 YFSETQ.

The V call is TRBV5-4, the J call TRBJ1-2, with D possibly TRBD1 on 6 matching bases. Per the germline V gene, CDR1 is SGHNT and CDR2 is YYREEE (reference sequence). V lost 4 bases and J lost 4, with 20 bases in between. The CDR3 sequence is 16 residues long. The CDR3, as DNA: TGTGCCAGCAGCACTGCCCTTAGGGGGGGCGGCTATGGCTACACCTTC. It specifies CASSTALRGGGYGYTF.

CDR3 protein: CASSEDYEQYF. The CDR3 bases are TGTGCCAGCAGTGAAGATTACGAGCAGTACTTC. This rearrangement joins TRBV6-1 to TRBJ2-7, with D uncertain. Per germline, CDR1 MNHNS and CDR2 SASEGT. The CDR3 loop spans 11 amino acids. Trimming removed 1 base from V and 4 bases from J, with 2 bases in between.

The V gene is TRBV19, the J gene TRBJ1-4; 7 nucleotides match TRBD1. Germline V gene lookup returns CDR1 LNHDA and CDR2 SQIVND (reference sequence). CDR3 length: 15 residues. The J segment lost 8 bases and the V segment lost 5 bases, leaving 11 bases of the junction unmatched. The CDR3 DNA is TGTGCCAGTAGTCCACCGACAGGGTGGGCGGAAAAACTGTTTTTT. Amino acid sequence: CASSPPTGWAEKLFF.

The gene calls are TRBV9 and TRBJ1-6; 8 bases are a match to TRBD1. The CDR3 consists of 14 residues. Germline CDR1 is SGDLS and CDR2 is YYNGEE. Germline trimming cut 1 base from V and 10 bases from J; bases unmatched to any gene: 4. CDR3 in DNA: TGTGCCAGCAGCGTAAGGGGACAGGACTCACCCCTCCACTTT. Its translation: CASSVRGQDSPLHF.

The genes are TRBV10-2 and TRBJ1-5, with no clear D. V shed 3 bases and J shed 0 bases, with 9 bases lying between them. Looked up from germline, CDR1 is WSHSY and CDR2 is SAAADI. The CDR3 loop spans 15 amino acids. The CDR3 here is CASSDLAGSNQPQHF. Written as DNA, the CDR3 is TGCGCCAGCAGTGATTTGGCGGGTAGCAATCAGCCCCAGCATTTT.

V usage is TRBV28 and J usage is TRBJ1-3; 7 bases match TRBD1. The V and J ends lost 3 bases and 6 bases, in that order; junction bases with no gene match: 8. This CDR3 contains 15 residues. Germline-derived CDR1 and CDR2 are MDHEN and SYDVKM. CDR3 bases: TGTGCCAGCAGTTTTGGGCAGGGGGTCGAAAACACCATATATTTT. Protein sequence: CASSFGQGVENTIYF.

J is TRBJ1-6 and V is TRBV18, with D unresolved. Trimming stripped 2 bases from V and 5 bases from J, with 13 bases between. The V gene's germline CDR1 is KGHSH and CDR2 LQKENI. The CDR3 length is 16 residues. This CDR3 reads CASSPSSRLNNSPLHF. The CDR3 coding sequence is TGTGCCAGCTCACCAAGTTCGCGGCTCAATAATTCACCCCTCCACTTT.

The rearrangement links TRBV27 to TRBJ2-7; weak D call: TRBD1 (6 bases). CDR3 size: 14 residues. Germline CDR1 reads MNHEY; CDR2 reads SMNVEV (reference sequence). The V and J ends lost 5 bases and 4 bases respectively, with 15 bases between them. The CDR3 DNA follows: TGTGCCAGCAGTCTCCACCAGGGGATTTACGAGCAGTACTTC. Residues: CASSLHQGIYEQYF.

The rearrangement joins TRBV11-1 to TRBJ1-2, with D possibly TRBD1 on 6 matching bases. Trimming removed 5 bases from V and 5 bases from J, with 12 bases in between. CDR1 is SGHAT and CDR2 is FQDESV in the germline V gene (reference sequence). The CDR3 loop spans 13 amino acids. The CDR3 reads CASSPKDSYGYTF. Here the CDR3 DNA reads TGTGCCAGCAGCCCGAAGGACAGTTATGGCTACACCTTC.